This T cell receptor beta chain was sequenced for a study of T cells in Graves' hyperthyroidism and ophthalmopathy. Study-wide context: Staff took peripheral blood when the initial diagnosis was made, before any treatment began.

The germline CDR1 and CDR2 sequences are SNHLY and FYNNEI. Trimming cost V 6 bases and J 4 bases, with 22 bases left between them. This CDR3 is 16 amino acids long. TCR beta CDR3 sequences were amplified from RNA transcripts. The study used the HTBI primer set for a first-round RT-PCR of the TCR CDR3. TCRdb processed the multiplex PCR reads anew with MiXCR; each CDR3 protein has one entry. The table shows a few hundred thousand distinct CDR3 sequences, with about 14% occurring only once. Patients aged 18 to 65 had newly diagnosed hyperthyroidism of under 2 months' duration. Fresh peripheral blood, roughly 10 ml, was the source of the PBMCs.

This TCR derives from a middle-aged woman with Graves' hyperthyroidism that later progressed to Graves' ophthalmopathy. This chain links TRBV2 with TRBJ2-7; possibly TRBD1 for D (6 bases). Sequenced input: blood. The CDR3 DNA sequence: TGTGCCAGCAGGGGGGCGGGCTCTAGAAGGTTTTACGAGCAGTACTTC. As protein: CASRGAGSRRFYEQYF.